The source of this TCR beta chain is a study of blood T cell repertoires in COVID-19. As for the study in general: Samples taken during acute and convalescent COVID-19 were collected in the United States, Italy and Spain. T cells, B-cell-depleted T cells, or PBMCs supplied cDNA or gDNA.

From germline, CDR1 is MDHEN and CDR2 SYDVKM. The V gene lost 5 bases and the J gene lost 3 bases, with 17 bases spanning the gap. CDR3 length equals 15 residues. Original processing methods: Quantification of nucleated cells was approximated via reference gene primer amplification. The repertoire was sequenced with immunoSEQ multiplex PCR; TCRdb's copy has only in-frame clones and lacks some. V and J calls and clone size come straight from that table; D and trimming were deduced from the DNA. The table lists 120,000 or so clones, over 60% of them singletons, with 6.5% to 9% in the top ten. Sequenced: peripheral blood. This clonotype was obtained from a human donor in a cohort sampled during active COVID-19. The V gene is TRBV28, the J gene TRBJ2-7; a possible D gene is TRBD1 (7 bases). CDR3 sequence reads: CASSSPGTAGYEQYF. CDR3 DNA: TGTGCCAGCAGTAGCCCCGGGACAGCGGGCTACGAGCAGTACTTC.